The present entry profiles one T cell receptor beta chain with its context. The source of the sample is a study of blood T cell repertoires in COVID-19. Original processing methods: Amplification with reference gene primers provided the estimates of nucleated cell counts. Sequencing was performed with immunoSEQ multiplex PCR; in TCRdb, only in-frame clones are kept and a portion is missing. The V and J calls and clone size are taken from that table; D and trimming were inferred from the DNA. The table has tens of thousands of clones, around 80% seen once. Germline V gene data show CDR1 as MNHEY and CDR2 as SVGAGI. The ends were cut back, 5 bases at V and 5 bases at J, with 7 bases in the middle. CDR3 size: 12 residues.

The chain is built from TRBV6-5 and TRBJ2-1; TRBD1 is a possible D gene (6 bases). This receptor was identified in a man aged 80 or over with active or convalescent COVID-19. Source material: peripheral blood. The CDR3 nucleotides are TGTGCCAGCAGTCAGGGGAACAATGAGCAGTTCTTC. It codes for CASSQGNNEQFF.